This entry is about one TCR beta chain. Its cognate antigen is unknown. The junction and the germline gene differ at one end; a read error may be behind it. TCRbeta libraries were built with three rounds of nested PCR, modified from ARM-PCR. TCRdb independently ran MiXCR on the multiplex PCR reads; one entry per CDR3 protein. The table includes about 110,000 distinct CDR3 sequences, about 61% detected once. This CDR3 has 17 amino acids. Germline CDR1 and CDR2: DFQATT and SNEGSKA (reference sequence). This record belongs to a study of tumor and adjacent non-tumor tissue in lung cancer. Study findings and constraints: Significantly higher TCR diversity was found in tumor than normal lung.

No cell sorting was done before RNA was extracted from the tissue. Distant lung tissue was collected more than 3 cm away from the tumor edge. The chain combines TRBV20-1 with TRBJ2-4; 12 nucleotides align to TRBD2. The receptor comes from a man aged 55 to 70 with non-small cell lung cancer. The sequenced sample was distant non-tumor lung tissue. CDR3 residues: CSAPELAGGPARNIQYF. CDR3 coding DNA: TGCAGTGCTCCGGAACTAGCGGGAGGACCCGCCAGAAACATTCAGTACTTC.